This T cell receptor (beta chain) came from a study of preoperative IRX-2 immunotherapy in early breast cancer. Produced via immunoSEQ multiplex PCR; TCRdb's table is partial and in-frame only. The sample records roughly 27,000 clones, about 77% being singletons. With V trimmed by 4 bases and J by 2 bases, 4 bases remained unmatched. CDR1 is MNHGY, CDR2 SAAAGT, per germline. The CDR3 has 14 amino acids. Treatment reported: preoperative locoregional IRX-2 cytokine immunotherapy. Samples came from a phase Ib trial of preoperative locoregional IRX-2 cytokine immunotherapy. Sequencing used lymph node tissue, obtained before IRX-2 immunotherapy. The sequence came from a human donor with breast cancer. This chain links TRBV6-8 with TRBJ2-7; TRBD1 matches 8 bases. This CDR3 reads CASSSGDRTYEQYF. DNA for the CDR3: TGTGCCAGCAGTTCGGGGGACAGGACCTACGAGCAGTACTTC.